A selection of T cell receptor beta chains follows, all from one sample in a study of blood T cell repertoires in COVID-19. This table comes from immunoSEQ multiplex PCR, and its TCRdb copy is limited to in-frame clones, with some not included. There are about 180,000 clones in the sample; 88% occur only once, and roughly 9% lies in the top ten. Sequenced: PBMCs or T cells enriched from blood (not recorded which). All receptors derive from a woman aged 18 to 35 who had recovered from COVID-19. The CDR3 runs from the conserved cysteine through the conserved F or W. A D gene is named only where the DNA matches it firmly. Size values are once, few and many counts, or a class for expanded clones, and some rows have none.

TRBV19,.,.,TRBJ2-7,TGTGCCAGTAGTCCCGGGAGCGACTACGAGCAGTACTTC,CASSPGSDYEQYF
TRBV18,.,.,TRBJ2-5,TGTGCCAGCGCGGAGAGTTACTCGCAAGAGACCCAGTACTTC,CASAESYSQETQYF
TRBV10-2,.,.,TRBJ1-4,TGCGCCAGCAGTATTGACACAGGGTCGACTAATGAAAAACTGTTTTTT,CASSIDTGSTNEKLFF
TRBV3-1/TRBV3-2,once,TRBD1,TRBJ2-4,TGTGCCAGCAGCCTGAACCGGGACAGGGTAAACGTAGCCAAAAACATTCAGTACTTC,CASSLNRDRVNVAKNIQYF
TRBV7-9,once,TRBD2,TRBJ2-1,TGTGCCAGCAGCGCCCGGGCAGCGGGAGGTGACAATGAGCAGTTCTTC,CASSARAAGGDNEQFF
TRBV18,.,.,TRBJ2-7,TGTGCCAGCTCAACAACACAGGGCTACGAGCAGTACTTC,CASSTTQGYEQYF
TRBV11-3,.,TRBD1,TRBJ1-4,TGTGCCAGCAGCTTAGGGTACAGGGGGCGACGTGAAAAACTGTTTTTT,CASSLGYRGRREKLFF
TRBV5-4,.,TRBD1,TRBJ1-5,TGTGCCAGCAGCTACACAGGGGGCTCGTCTAGTCAGCCCCAGCATTTT,CASSYTGGSSSQPQHF
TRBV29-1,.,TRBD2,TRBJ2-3,TGCAGCGTTGGAGCGGGACTAGCCCTCACAGATACGCAGTATTTT,CSVGAGLALTDTQYF
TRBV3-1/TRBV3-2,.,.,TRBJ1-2,TGTGCCAGCAGCCAACAATCTAATTACTATGGCTACACCTTC,CASSQQSNYYGYTF
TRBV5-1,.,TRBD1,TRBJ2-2,TGCGCCAGCAGCTTCACAGGGGAGACCGGGGAGCTGTTTTTT,CASSFTGETGELFF
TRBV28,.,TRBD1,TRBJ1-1,TGTGCCAGCAACCTCCCCGGGACAGTGAACACTGAAGCTTTCTTT,CASNLPGTVNTEAFF
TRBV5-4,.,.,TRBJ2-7,TGTGCCAGCAGCTTGGGAGGTCAGGGTGCCTACGAGCAGTACTTC,CASSLGGQGAYEQYF
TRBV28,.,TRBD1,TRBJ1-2,TGTGCCAGCAGTGAGGACAGGGCCTATGGCTACACCTTC,CASSEDRAYGYTF
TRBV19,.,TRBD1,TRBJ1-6,TGTGCCAGTAAACGACAGGGGAATTCACCCCTCCACTTT,CASKRQGNSPLHF
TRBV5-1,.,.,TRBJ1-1,TGCGCCAGCAGCTGGGGGACATACATTAACACTGAAGCTTTCTTT,CASSWGTYINTEAFF
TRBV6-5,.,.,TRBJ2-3,TGTGCCAGCGGGGCAGGGGTTAGCACAGATACGCAGTATTTT,CASGAGVSTDTQYF
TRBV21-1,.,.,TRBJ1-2,TGTGCCAGCAGCCCGGGGGGGGGTTTAGTCGATGGCTACACCTTC,CASSPGGGLVDGYTF
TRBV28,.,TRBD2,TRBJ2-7,TGTGCCACCATGGGGGAGGGGTTCTACGAGCAGTACTTC,CATMGEGFYEQYF
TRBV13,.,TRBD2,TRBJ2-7,TGTGCCAGCAGCGCAATCGGGACTAGCGCCTTCTACGAGCAGTACTTC,CASSAIGTSAFYEQYF
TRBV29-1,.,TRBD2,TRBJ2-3,TGCAGCACCCCGGGGGGGAGTGGAAGCACAGATACGCAGTATTTT,CSTPGGSGSTDTQYF
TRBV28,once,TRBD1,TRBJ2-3,TGTGCCAGCAGTTCACACGGGACAGGGGGTGGAAATACGCAGTATTTT,CASSSHGTGGGNTQYF
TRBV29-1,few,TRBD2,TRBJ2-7,TGCAGCGTTGAAGACCCGGGAGGGACGACGCAGTACTTC,CSVEDPGGTTQYF
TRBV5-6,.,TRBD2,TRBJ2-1,TGTGCCAGCAGCTTGTTGCTAGCGGGAGGATTACATGAGCAGTTCTTC,CASSLLLAGGLHEQFF
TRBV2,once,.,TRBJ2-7,TGTGCCAGCAGTCGGGGGGCCGGGCAGTACTTC,CASSRGAGQYF
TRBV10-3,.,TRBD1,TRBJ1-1,TGTGCCATCAGTCCAACAGACAGGGAAAACACTGAAGCTTTCTTT,CAISPTDRENTEAFF
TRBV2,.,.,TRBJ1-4,TGTGCCAGCAGACTAGTTGCAACTAATGAAAAACTGTTTTTT,CASRLVATNEKLFF
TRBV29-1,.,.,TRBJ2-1,TGCAGCGTTGACGGACAGGAGGGGTACAATGAGCAGTTCTTC,CSVDGQEGYNEQFF
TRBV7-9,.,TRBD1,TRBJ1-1,TGTGCCAGCAGCTTAGGTACAGGGGCGAACACTGAAGCTTTCTTT,CASSLGTGANTEAFF
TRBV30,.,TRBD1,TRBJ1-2,TGTGCCTGGAGCCTCCGGGACAGGAACTATGGCTACACCTTC,CAWSLRDRNYGYTF
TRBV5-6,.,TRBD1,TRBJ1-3,TGTGCCAGCAGCCGACTCGTGACAGGGGCTGGAAACACCATATATTTT,CASSRLVTGAGNTIYF
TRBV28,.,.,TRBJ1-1,TGTGCCAGCAGGACCTGGGGGGGCGGGAACACTGAAGCTTTCTTT,CASRTWGGGNTEAFF
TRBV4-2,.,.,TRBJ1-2,TGTGCCAGCAGCCAACTAGACAGCCCCTATGGCTACACCTTC,CASSQLDSPYGYTF
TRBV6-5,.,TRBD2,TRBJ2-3,TGTGCCAGCCTAACTAGCGGACGCACAGATACGCAGTATTTT,CASLTSGRTDTQYF
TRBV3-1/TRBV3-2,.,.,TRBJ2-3,TGTGCCAGCAGCCAAACAGTCACTCAGGGCACAGATACGCAGTATTTT,CASSQTVTQGTDTQYF
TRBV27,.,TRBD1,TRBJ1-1,TGTGCCAGCAGTGGACAGGTCTACGACACTGAAGCTTTCTTT,CASSGQVYDTEAFF
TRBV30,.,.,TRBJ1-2,TGTGCCTGGAGTTCAGGGGACTATGGCTACACCTTC,CAWSSGDYGYTF
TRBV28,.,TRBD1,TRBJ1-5,TGTGCCAGCAGTTTAAGGGGCAGGGGGCGAAGTCAGCCCCAGCATTTT,CASSLRGRGRSQPQHF
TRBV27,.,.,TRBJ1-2,TGTGCCACCCTAAGGGCGGGGGTCCCTGGGAACTATGGCTACACCTTC,CATLRAGVPGNYGYTF
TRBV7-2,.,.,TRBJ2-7,TGTGCCAGCAGCTCCCGAAACAGTGCCTACGAGCAGTACTTC,CASSSRNSAYEQYF
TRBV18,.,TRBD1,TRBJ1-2,TGTGCCAGCTCACCTATCAACAGGGGGCCTAACTATGGCTACACCTTC,CASSPINRGPNYGYTF
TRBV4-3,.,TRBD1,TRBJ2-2,TGCGCCAGCAGCCCGAACCAACCGGGACAGGGGTACACCGGGGAGCTGTTTTTT,CASSPNQPGQGYTGELFF
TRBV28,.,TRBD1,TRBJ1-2,TGTGCCAGCCTTTCGGCTTACTCCGGGACAGGGGATGGCTACACCTTC,CASLSAYSGTGDGYTF
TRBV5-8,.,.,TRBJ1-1,TGTGCCAGCAGTACCTCCCTAATGTTTGAAGCTTTCTTT,CASSTSLMFEAFF
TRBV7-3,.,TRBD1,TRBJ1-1,TGTGCCAGCAGCAGCCAAGGTGGGGGACAGGTGAACACTGAAGCTTTCTTT,CASSSQGGGQVNTEAFF
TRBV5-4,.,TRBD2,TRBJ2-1,TGTGCCAGCAGCTCGGAGGAGGCTAGCGGGGGCCTCTACAATGAGCAGTTCTTC,CASSSEEASGGLYNEQFF